The rows below give T cell receptor beta chains drawn from one sample of a study of blood T cell repertoires in COVID-19. Sequenced by immunoSEQ multiplex PCR; TCRdb stores in-frame clones only, minus some. The data contain some 22,000 clones, more than 70% of them singletons. Input material: peripheral blood. All receptors derive from a human donor with active COVID-19. The donor label of this sample is uncertain. The CDR3 runs from the conserved cysteine through the conserved F or W. The D gene is left open where the match is weak. Size is stated for part of the rows, as once, few or many counts, or as a class when the clone is expanded.

j_gene | v_gene | d_gene | abundance | CDR3aa | CDR3nt
TRBJ2-1 | TRBV10-3 | NA | NA | CAISESTGASYNEQFF | TGTGCCATCAGTGAGTCGACGGGAGCGTCGTACAATGAGCAGTTCTTC
TRBJ2-1 | TRBV6-2/TRBV6-3 | TRBD2 | once | CASSSPGTSGQFF | TGTGCCAGCAGTTCCCCCGGGACTAGCGGGCAGTTCTTC
TRBJ1-1 | TRBV25-1 | NA | NA | CASSEGSGETEAFF | TGTGCCAGCAGTGAAGGCAGTGGAGAGACTGAAGCTTTCTTT
TRBJ2-5 | TRBV2 | TRBD2 | NA | CASSVAGASGSQYQETQYF | TGTGCCAGCAGTGTCGCGGGGGCTAGCGGGAGTCAATACCAAGAGACCCAGTACTTC
TRBJ2-7 | TRBV27 | NA | NA | CASSFGVVREQYF | TGTGCCAGCAGTTTTGGAGTCGTACGCGAGCAGTACTTC
TRBJ2-5 | TRBV29-1 | NA | NA | CSVFRGTLVQETQYF | TGCAGCGTATTTAGAGGTACTCTGGTCCAAGAGACCCAGTACTTC
TRBJ2-7 | TRBV19 | NA | NA | CASGRQHPYEQYF | TGTGCCAGTGGCCGCCAACACCCCTACGAGCAGTACTTC
TRBJ1-1 | TRBV7-6 | NA | NA | CASSPGYTEAFF | TGTGCCAGCAGCCCAGGGTATACTGAAGCTTTCTTT
TRBJ2-3 | TRBV7-9 | TRBD1 | NA | CASSLGIQGQDTQYF | TGTGCCAGCAGCTTAGGAATACAGGGGCAGGATACGCAGTATTTT
TRBJ2-7 | TRBV28 | TRBD1 | NA | CASRKTGGYEQYF | TGTGCCAGCAGGAAGACAGGGGGTTACGAGCAGTACTTC
TRBJ2-7 | TRBV11-2 | NA | NA | CASGSLGTLYYEQYF | TGTGCCAGCGGGTCCCTGGGGACACTTTACTACGAGCAGTACTTC
TRBJ2-3 | TRBV6-1 | TRBD2 | NA | CASSEILAGGDTQYF | TGTGCCAGCAGTGAAATACTAGCGGGGGGGGATACGCAGTATTTT
TRBJ1-1 | TRBV6-5 | NA | NA | CASSLKTEHTEAFF | TGTGCCAGCAGCCTAAAGACAGAGCACACTGAAGCTTTCTTT
TRBJ2-6 | TRBV21-1 | NA | NA | CASSKRAGANVLTF | TGTGCCAGCAGCAAGAGGGCCGGGGCCAACGTCCTGACTTTC
TRBJ1-4 | TRBV28 | NA | NA | CASSLTGVEEKLFF | TGTGCCAGCAGTTTAACCGGGGTAGAAGAAAAACTGTTTTTT
TRBJ1-1 | TRBV29-1 | NA | NA | CSVGQVMNTEAFF | TGCAGCGTTGGACAGGTCATGAACACTGAAGCTTTCTTT
TRBJ1-1 | TRBV11-2 | TRBD1 | NA | CASSQGQATEAFF | TGTGCCAGCAGCCAAGGACAGGCCACTGAAGCTTTCTTT
TRBJ2-7 | TRBV5-8 | TRBD2 | NA | CASSLALAGAYEQYF | TGTGCCAGCAGCTTGGCACTAGCGGGGGCCTACGAGCAGTACTTC
TRBJ1-5 | TRBV4-2 | NA | NA | CASSDDGRTDYSNQPQHF | TGTGCCAGCAGCGACGACGGCAGGACCGACTATAGCAATCAGCCCCAGCATTTT
TRBJ1-6 | TRBV5-1 | TRBD1 | NA | CASSIGTENSPLHF | TGCGCCAGCAGCATCGGGACAGAAAATTCACCCCTCCACTTT
TRBJ2-2 | TRBV7-7 | NA | NA | CASSHGRGVGTGELFF | TGTGCTAGCAGCCACGGCAGGGGGGTAGGCACCGGGGAGCTGTTTTTT
TRBJ2-4 | TRBV19 | TRBD1 | NA | CASSTYGQGAKAKNIQYF | TGTGCCAGTAGTACCTATGGACAGGGGGCGAAGGCCAAAAACATTCAGTACTTC
TRBJ1-3 | TRBV7-9 | TRBD1 | NA | CASSRADPGQGTGNTIYF | TGTGCCAGCAGCCGAGCCGATCCGGGACAGGGTACTGGAAACACCATATATTTT
TRBJ1-2 | TRBV24-1 | NA | NA | CATSDPQGIGYTF | TGTGCCACCAGTGACCCACAGGGTATCGGCTACACCTTC
TRBJ1-2 | TRBV3-1/TRBV3-2 | TRBD1 | NA | CASSPGQGESSKF | TGTGCCAGCAGTCCGGGACAGGGAGAGTCGTCTAAGTTT
TRBJ2-1 | TRBV6-2/TRBV6-3 | NA | NA | CASSFDLGSGVRNEQFF | TGTGCCAGCAGTTTTGACCTTGGTTCGGGGGTTCGGAATGAGCAGTTCTTC
TRBJ2-1 | TRBV5-4 | TRBD2 | NA | CASSLSLAGLNEQFF | TGTGCCAGCAGCTTGTCCCTAGCGGGCCTCAATGAGCAGTTCTTC
TRBJ1-2 | TRBV4-3 | TRBD1 | once | CASSQGDRGYGYTF | TGCGCCAGCAGCCAAGGCGACAGGGGCTATGGCTACACCTTC
TRBJ2-3 | TRBV6-4 | TRBD1 | NA | CASSDSTGADTQYF | TGTGCCAGCAGTGACTCGACAGGGGCAGATACGCAGTATTTT
TRBJ1-4 | TRBV28 | TRBD1 | NA | CATQGQANEKLFF | TGTGCCACTCAGGGACAGGCTAATGAAAAACTGTTTTTT
TRBJ2-3 | TRBV19 | TRBD1 | NA | CASSNGQGNTDTQYF | TGTGCCAGTAGTAACGGACAGGGTAACACAGATACGCAGTATTTT
TRBJ2-3 | TRBV27 | NA | NA | CATPNPDWGVLDTQYF | TGTGCCACTCCAAACCCGGACTGGGGTGTACTAGATACGCAGTATTTT
TRBJ2-2 | TRBV4-2 | TRBD2 | NA | CASSQERTSGGRLNTGELFF | TGTGCCAGCAGCCAAGAGCGAACTAGCGGGGGGCGATTGAACACCGGGGAGCTGTTTTTT
TRBJ2-1 | TRBV9 | NA | NA | CASSQTSGIEYNEQFF | TGTGCCAGCAGCCAGACCTCGGGGATTGAGTACAATGAGCAGTTCTTC
TRBJ2-5 | TRBV7-2 | NA | NA | CASSFWSGLETQYF | TGTGCCAGCAGCTTCTGGTCGGGTTTGGAGACCCAGTACTTC
TRBJ1-2 | TRBV12-3/TRBV12-4 | NA | NA | CASSWGTGDGYTF | TGTGCCAGCAGTTGGGGGACGGGGGATGGCTACACCTTC
TRBJ2-1 | TRBV3-1/TRBV3-2 | TRBD2 | NA | CASSQDRGRAGEQFF | TGTGCCAGCAGCCAAGATCGCGGGAGGGCCGGTGAGCAGTTCTTC
TRBJ2-1 | TRBV4-3 | TRBD2 | NA | CASSQEKERTRQFF | TGCGCCAGCAGCCAAGAAAAGGAGAGGACTAGGCAGTTCTTC
TRBJ1-2 | TRBV10-3 | NA | NA | CAISGGGYGYTF | TGTGCCATCAGTGGAGGGGGCTATGGCTACACCTTC
TRBJ2-3 | TRBV12-1 | NA | NA | CASSPQLAGGRADTQYF | TGTGCCAGCAGCCCGCAACTAGCGGGGGGGAGGGCAGATACGCAGTATTTT
TRBJ2-1 | TRBV7-2 | TRBD2 | NA | CASSPLAGSYNEQFF | TGTGCCAGCAGTCCTCTAGCGGGGTCCTACAATGAGCAGTTCTTC
TRBJ2-2 | TRBV25-1 | NA | NA | CASSEGLRAFNTGELFF | TGTGCCAGCAGTGAGGGGCTCCGGGCCTTTAACACCGGGGAGCTGTTTTTT
TRBJ2-3 | TRBV3-1/TRBV3-2 | TRBD2 | once | CASSQTSGRTDTQYF | TGTGCCAGCAGCCAGACTAGCGGGAGGACAGATACGCAGTATTTT
TRBJ2-2 | TRBV5-4 | TRBD2 | few | CASSTPQRGANTGELFF | TGTGCCAGCAGCACACCTCAGCGGGGGGCGAACACCGGGGAGCTGTTTTTT
TRBJ1-2 | TRBV7-2 | NA | NA | CASSAAGRYGYTF | TGTGCCAGCAGCGCCGCAGGGAGGTACGGCTACACCTTC
TRBJ1-5 | TRBV19 | TRBD1 | once | CASSKFRDRDYSNQPQHF | TGTGCCAGTAGTAAGTTCAGGGACAGAGACTATAGCAATCAGCCCCAGCATTTT
TRBJ1-1 | TRBV3-1/TRBV3-2 | TRBD1 | NA | CASRVTGDPEAFF | TGTGCCAGCAGAGTCACAGGGGACCCTGAAGCTTTCTTT
TRBJ2-6 | TRBV28 | TRBD1 | NA | CASSPGQGSSGANVLTF | TGTGCCAGCAGTCCCGGACAGGGTTCGTCTGGGGCCAACGTCCTGACTTTC
TRBJ2-7 | TRBV2 | TRBD1 | few | CASTTSGQGRKEQYF | TGTGCCAGCACGACCTCGGGACAGGGGCGTAAAGAGCAGTACTTC
TRBJ2-7 | TRBV28 | NA | few | CASSLGGVREYF | TGTGCCAGCAGTTTAGGAGGGGTCCGGGAGTACTTC
TRBJ1-1 | TRBV13 | NA | NA | CASSLRLGRGTSEAFF | TGTGCCAGCAGCTTACGCTTAGGGAGGGGAACAAGTGAAGCTTTCTTT
TRBJ1-4 | TRBV6-2/TRBV6-3 | NA | NA | CASSPNPATNEKLFF | TGTGCCAGCAGCCCTAATCCTGCAACTAATGAAAAACTGTTTTTT
TRBJ2-5 | TRBV18 | NA | NA | CASSPGETQYF | TGTGCCAGCTCCCCGGGAGAGACCCAGTACTTC
TRBJ1-4 | TRBV27 | TRBD1 | NA | CASSQDRVLVGGTNEKLFF | TGTGCCAGCAGTCAGGACAGGGTATTAGTGGGGGGAACTAATGAAAAACTGTTTTTT
TRBJ2-4 | TRBV25-1 | NA | NA | CASSETRVENIQYF | TGTGCCAGCAGTGAAACCAGGGTGGAAAACATTCAGTACTTC
TRBJ2-4 | TRBV7-2 | TRBD2 | NA | CASSTRTLAGGLIQYF | TGTGCCAGCAGCACCCGAACCCTAGCGGGGGGGCTTATTCAGTACTTC
TRBJ1-1 | TRBV19 | NA | NA | CASSTPQGIGTEAFF | TGTGCCAGTAGTACCCCCCAGGGGATCGGCACTGAAGCTTTCTTT
TRBJ1-4 | TRBV10-3 | TRBD1 | NA | CAISPGQGQEKLFF | TGTGCCATCAGTCCCGGACAGGGGCAAGAAAAACTGTTTTTT
TRBJ2-3 | TRBV4-1 | NA | NA | CASSQDPTRPTDTQYF | TGCGCCAGCAGCCAAGACCCGACTAGACCCACAGATACGCAGTATTTT
TRBJ1-2 | TRBV6-5 | TRBD1 | once | CASTLGGQGEGYTF | TGTGCCAGCACTCTGGGGGGACAGGGGGAGGGCTACACCTTC